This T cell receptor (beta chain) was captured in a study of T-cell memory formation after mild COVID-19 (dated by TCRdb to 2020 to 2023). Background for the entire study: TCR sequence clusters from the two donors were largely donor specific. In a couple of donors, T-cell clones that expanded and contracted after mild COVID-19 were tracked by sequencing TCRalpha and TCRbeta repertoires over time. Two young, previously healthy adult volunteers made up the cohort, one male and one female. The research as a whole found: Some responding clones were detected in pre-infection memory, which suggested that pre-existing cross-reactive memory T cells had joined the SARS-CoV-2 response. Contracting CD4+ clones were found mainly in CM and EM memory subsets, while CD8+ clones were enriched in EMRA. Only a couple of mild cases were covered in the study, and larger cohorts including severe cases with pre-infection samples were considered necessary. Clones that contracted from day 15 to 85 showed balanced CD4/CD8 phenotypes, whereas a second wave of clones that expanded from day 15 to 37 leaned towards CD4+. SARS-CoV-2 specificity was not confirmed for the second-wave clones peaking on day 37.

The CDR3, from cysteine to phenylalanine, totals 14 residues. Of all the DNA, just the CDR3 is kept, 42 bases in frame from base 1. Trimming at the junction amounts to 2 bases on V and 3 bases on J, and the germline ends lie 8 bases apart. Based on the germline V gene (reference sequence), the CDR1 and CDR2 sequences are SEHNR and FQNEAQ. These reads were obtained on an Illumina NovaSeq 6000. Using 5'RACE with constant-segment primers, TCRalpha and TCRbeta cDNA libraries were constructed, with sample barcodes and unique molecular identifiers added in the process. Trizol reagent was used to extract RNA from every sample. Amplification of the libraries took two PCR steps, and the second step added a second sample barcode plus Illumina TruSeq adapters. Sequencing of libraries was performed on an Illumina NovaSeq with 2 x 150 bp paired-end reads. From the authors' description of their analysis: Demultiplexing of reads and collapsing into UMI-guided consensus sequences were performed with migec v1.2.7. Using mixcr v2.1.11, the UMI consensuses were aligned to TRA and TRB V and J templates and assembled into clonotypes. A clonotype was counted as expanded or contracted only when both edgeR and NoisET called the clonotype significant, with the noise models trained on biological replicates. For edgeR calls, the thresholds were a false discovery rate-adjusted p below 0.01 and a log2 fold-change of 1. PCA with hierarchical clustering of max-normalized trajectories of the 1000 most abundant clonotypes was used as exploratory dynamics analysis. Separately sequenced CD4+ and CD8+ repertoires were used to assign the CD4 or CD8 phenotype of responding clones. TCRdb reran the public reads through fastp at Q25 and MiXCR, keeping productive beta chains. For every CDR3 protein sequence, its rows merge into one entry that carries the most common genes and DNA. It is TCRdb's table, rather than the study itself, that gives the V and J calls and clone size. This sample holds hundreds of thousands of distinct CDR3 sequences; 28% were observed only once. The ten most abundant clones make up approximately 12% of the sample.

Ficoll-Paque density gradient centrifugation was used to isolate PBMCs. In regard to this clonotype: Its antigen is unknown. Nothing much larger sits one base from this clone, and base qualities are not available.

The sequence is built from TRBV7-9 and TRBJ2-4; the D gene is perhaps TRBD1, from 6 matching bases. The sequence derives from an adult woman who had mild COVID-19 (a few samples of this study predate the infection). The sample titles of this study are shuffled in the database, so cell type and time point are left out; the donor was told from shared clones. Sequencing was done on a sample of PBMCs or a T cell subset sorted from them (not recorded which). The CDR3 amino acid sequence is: CASSLWTDKNIQYF. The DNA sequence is TGTGCCAGCAGCTTATGGACAGACAAAAACATTCAGTACTTC.